This is a list of T cell receptor beta chains from one sample in a study of shared clonotypes between healthy human individuals. The protocol was immunoSEQ multiplex PCR, while the TCRdb copy is restricted to in-frame clones and leaves out a portion. The table includes about 730,000 clones, about two thirds detected once. The sequencing sample was made of memory CD4+ T cells sorted from blood. All receptors derive from a woman in her thirties in good health. The CDR3 runs from the conserved cysteine through the conserved F or W. The D gene is left open where the match is weak. Size tells how often a clone was seen (once, few, many) or the class of an expanded clone, and some rows leave it out.

TRBD1 | 16 | TRBJ1-4 | TRBV5-5 | NA | CASSWGQGPANEKLFF | TGTGCCAGCAGCTGGGGACAGGGTCCGGCTAATGAAAAACTGTTTTTT
NA | 16 | TRBJ2-3 | TRBV28 | NA | CASSLSWPGSTDTQYF | TGTGCCAGCAGTTTAAGTTGGCCAGGGAGCACAGATACGCAGTATTTT
NA | 14 | TRBJ1-1 | TRBV2 | once | CASSLTDLNTEAFF | TGTGCCAGCAGCCTGACAGATCTGAACACTGAAGCTTTCTTT
TRBD1 | 14 | TRBJ1-5 | TRBV7-9 | few | CASSSTGGSQPQHF | TGTGCCAGCAGCTCCACAGGGGGCTCTCAGCCCCAGCATTTT
NA | 14 | TRBJ2-3 | TRBV4-2 | NA | CASSQGGGTDTQYF | TGTGCCAGCAGCCAAGGCGGCGGAACAGATACGCAGTATTTT
NA | 13 | TRBJ1-5 | TRBV27 | NA | CASSLLGDQPQHF | TGTGCCAGCAGTCTCCTGGGGGATCAGCCCCAGCATTTT
TRBD2 | 17 | TRBJ2-2 | TRBV5-4 | NA | CASSYSLLAGDTGELFF | TGTGCCAGCAGCTATTCACTACTAGCGGGGGACACCGGGGAGCTGTTTTTT
NA | 14 | TRBJ2-1 | TRBV5-1 | NA | CASSLADFYNEQFF | TGCGCCAGCAGCTTGGCCGACTTCTACAATGAGCAGTTCTTC
NA | 13 | TRBJ1-5 | TRBV28 | NA | CASSLVSNQPQHF | TGTGCCAGCAGTTTAGTTAGCAATCAGCCCCAGCATTTT
TRBD2 | 16 | TRBJ2-2 | TRBV11-3 | NA | CASSLGAGGNTGELFF | TGTGCCAGCAGCTTAGGAGCGGGAGGGAACACCGGGGAGCTGTTTTTT
TRBD2 | 14 | TRBJ2-3 | TRBV7-9 | few | CASSRTSGTDTQYF | TGTGCCAGCAGCCGGACTAGCGGCACAGATACGCAGTATTTT
NA | 11 | TRBJ2-1 | TRBV5-1 | NA | CASSVDNEQFF | TGCGCCAGCAGCGTAGACAATGAGCAGTTCTTC
TRBD2 | 16 | TRBJ2-3 | TRBV7-2 | NA | CASSLWTSGREDTQYF | TGTGCCAGCAGCTTATGGACTAGCGGGAGAGAAGATACGCAGTATTTT
TRBD1 | 16 | TRBJ1-2 | TRBV6-4 | NA | CASSPDRVAGGYGYTF | TGTGCCAGCTCCCCCGACAGGGTGGCAGGGGGCTATGGCTACACCTTC
NA | 12 | TRBJ1-4 | TRBV28 | NA | CASRGGNEKLFF | TGTGCCAGTCGAGGAGGGAATGAAAAACTGTTTTTT
TRBD1 | 14 | TRBJ1-2 | TRBV6-5 | NA | CASRAPGQGKGYTF | TGTGCCAGCAGAGCCCCCGGACAGGGAAAAGGCTACACCTTC
NA | 14 | TRBJ1-3 | TRBV5-4 | NA | CASSLSDHGNTIYF | TGTGCCAGCAGCTTGTCGGATCATGGTAACACCATATATTTT
NA | 13 | TRBJ2-7 | TRBV28 | NA | CASTPGRAYEQYF | TGTGCCAGCACCCCTGGGCGGGCCTACGAGCAGTACTTC
NA | 11 | TRBJ2-5 | TRBV6-5 | NA | CASSGSRTQYF | TGTGCCAGCAGTGGGTCGAGGACCCAGTACTTC
TRBD2 | 14 | TRBJ2-1 | TRBV10-2 | NA | CASSTSGYGSEQFF | TGCGCCAGCAGTACTAGCGGGTACGGGAGTGAGCAGTTCTTC
TRBD1 | 15 | TRBJ2-1 | TRBV13 | NA | CASSLSDRENPEQFF | TGTGCCAGCAGCTTATCGGACAGGGAGAATCCTGAGCAGTTCTTC
NA | 15 | TRBJ2-7 | TRBV14 | NA | CASSHRDRFLYEQYF | TGTGCCAGCAGCCACCGCGACAGATTTCTCTACGAGCAGTACTTC
NA | 11 | TRBJ2-3 | TRBV18 | NA | CASSTTDTQYF | TGTGCCAGCTCGACGACAGATACGCAGTATTTT
NA | 13 | TRBJ2-3 | TRBV7-8 | NA | CAAGGASGDTQYF | TGTGCCGCTGGGGGGGCGTCCGGAGATACGCAGTATTTT
TRBD1 | 15 | TRBJ1-1 | TRBV5-1 | few | CASSWETGMNTEAFF | TGCGCCAGCAGCTGGGAGACAGGGATGAACACTGAAGCTTTCTTT
NA | 13 | TRBJ2-3 | TRBV4-1 | NA | CASSQDSEDTQYF | TGCGCCAGCAGCCAAGATAGTGAAGATACGCAGTATTTT